Reported below is one TCR beta chain. In germline, CDR1 is LGHDT, CDR2 YNNKEL (reference sequence). This CDR3 spans 17 amino acids. V lost 0 bases and J lost 6; bases outside the gene matches: 11. The record originates from a study of blood T cell repertoires in COVID-19. Study information: Sample material is recorded as cDNA or gDNA derived from T cells, B-cell-depleted T cells, or PBMCs.

In the study's own analysis: How many nucleated cells were present was estimated from reference gene primer amplification. TCRdb's copy holds only in-frame clones and misses some; the assay was immunoSEQ multiplex PCR. Clone size and V and J calls were adopted from that table, with D and trimming inferred from the DNA. The sample consists of tens of thousands of clones, approximately 84% of them appearing once. This receptor was identified in a human donor in a cohort sampled during active COVID-19. The source material was peripheral blood. The chain couples TRBV3-1 (or the pseudogene TRBV3-2) to TRBJ2-5, with TRBD1 matching 9 bases. The CDR3 sequence is CASSQDIPGTGRQTQYF. The DNA for the CDR3 is TGTGCCAGCAGCCAAGATATTCCCGGGACAGGGCGGCAGACCCAGTACTTC.